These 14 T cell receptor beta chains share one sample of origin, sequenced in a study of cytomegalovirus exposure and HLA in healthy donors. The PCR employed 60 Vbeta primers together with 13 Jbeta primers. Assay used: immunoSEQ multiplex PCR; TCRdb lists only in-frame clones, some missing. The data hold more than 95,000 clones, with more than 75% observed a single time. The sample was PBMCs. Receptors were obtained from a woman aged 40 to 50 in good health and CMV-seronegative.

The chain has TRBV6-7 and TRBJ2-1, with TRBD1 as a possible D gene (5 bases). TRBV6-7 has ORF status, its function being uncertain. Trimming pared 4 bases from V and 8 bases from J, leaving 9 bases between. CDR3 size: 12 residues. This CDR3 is CASSFQGYEQFF. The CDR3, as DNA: TGTGCCAGCAGTTTCCAGGGCTATGAGCAGTTCTTC.

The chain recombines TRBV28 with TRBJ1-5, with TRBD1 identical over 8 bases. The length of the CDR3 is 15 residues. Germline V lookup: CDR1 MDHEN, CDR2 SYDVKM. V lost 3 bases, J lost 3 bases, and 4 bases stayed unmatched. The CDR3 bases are TGTGCCAGCAGTTTCCCGACAGGGGCCAATCAGCCCCAGCATTTT. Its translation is CASSFPTGANQPQHF.

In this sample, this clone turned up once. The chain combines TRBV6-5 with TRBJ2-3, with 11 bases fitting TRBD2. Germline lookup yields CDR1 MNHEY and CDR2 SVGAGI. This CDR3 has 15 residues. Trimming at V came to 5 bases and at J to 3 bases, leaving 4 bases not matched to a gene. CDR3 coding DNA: TGTGCCAGCAGTCCCCTAGCGGGAGGAACAGATACGCAGTATTTT. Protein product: CASSPLAGGTDTQYF.

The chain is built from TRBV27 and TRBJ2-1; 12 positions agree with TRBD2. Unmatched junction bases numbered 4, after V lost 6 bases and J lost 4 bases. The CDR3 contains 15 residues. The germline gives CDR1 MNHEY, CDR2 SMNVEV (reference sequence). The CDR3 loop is CASRLAGGPYNEQFF. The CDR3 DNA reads TGTGCCAGCAGGCTAGCGGGAGGGCCTTACAATGAGCAGTTCTTC.

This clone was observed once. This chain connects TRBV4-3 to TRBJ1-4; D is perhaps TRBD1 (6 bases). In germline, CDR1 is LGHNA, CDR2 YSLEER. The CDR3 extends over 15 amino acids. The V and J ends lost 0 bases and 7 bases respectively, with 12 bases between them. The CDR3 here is CASSQDRGPIEKLFF. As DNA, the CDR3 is TGCGCCAGCAGCCAAGACAGGGGACCGATTGAAAAACTGTTTTTT.

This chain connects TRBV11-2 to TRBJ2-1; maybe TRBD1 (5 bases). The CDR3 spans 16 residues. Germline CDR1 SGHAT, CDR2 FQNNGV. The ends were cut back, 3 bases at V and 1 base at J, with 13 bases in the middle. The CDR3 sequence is CASSFPTDLSYNEQFF. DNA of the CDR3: TGTGCCAGCAGCTTCCCGACAGACCTATCCTACAATGAGCAGTTCTTC.

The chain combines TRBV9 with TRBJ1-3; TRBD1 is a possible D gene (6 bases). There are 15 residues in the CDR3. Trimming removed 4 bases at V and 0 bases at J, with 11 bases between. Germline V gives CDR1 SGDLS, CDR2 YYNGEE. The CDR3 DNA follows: TGTGCCAGCAGCTCCCAGGGGATCTCTGGAAACACCATATATTTT. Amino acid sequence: CASSSQGISGNTIYF.

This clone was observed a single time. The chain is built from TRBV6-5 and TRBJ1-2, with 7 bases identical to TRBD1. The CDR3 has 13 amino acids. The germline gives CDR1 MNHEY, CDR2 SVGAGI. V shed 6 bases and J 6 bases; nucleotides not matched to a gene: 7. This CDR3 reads CASRYRQGDGYTF. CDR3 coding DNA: TGTGCCAGCAGATATAGACAGGGCGATGGCTACACCTTC.

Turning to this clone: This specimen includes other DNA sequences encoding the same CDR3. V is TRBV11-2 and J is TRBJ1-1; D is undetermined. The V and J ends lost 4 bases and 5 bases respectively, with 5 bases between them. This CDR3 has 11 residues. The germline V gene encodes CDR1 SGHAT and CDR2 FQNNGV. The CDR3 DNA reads TGTGCCAGCAGCTCCGTAACTGAAGCTTTCTTT. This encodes CASSSVTEAFF.

As DNA, the CDR3 is TGTGCCAGCAGTTTCCAGGTGGGGGGTCAGCCCCAGCATTTT. Residues: CASSFQVGGQPQHF. The rearrangement joins TRBV28 to TRBJ1-5, with TRBD1 as a possible D gene (5 bases). The V gene's germline CDR1 is MDHEN and CDR2 SYDVKM. The CDR3 contains 14 residues. V gave up 3 bases and J gave up 6 bases, with 12 bases separating them.

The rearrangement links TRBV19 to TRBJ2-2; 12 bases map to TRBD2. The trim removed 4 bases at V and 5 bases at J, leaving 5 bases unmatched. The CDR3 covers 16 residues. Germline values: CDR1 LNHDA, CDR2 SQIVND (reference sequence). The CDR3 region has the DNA TGTGCCAGTAGTACGACTAGCGGGGGCCTTACCGGGGAGCTGTTTTTT. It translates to CASSTTSGGLTGELFF.

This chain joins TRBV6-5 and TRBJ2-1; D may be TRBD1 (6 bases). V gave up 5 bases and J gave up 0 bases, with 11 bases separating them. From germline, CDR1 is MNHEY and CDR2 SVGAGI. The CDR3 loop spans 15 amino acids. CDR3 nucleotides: TGTGCCAGCAGTCCGGACAGAAGCTCCTACAATGAGCAGTTCTTC. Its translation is CASSPDRSSYNEQFF.

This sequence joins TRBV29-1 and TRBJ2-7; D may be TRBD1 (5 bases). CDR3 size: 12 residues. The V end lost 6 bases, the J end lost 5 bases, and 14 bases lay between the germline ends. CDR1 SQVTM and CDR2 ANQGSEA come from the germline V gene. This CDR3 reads CSVQQGWNEQYF. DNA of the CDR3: TGCAGCGTCCAGCAGGGATGGAACGAGCAGTACTTC.

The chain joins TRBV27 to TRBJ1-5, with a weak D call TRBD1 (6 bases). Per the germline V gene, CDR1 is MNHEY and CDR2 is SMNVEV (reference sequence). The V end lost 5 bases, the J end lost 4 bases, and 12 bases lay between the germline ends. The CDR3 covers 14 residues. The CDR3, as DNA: TGTGCCAGCAGTCCAGGACAGTGGAATCAGCCCCAGCATTTT. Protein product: CASSPGQWNQPQHF.